The present T cell receptor beta chain was sequenced within a study of T cell repertoires in cytomegalovirus infection. Whole-study context: Used in the study were CMV epitopes, some recently identified and HLA-C-restricted, others well-studied and HLA-B-restricted. CMV infection together with matching HLA type was indicated by public TCR beta signatures.

From germline, CDR1 is MNHEY and CDR2 SVGEGT. Trimming took off 2 bases at V and 2 bases at J, with 12 bases between the two ends. The CDR3 length is 15 residues. Whole-study findings and limits: HLA-C-restricted CMV clonotypes gave the most frequent clonotype in two of eight donors.

This clonotype was seen only a few times. No antigen is known for it. TCRdb passed the reads through MiXCR, listing each CDR3 protein once. Of over 250,000 distinct CDR3 sequences detected, roughly 21% appear once; the ten largest clones hold roughly 20%. The clonotype originates from a human donor in good health (CMV status not recorded). Some clones in this sample may be carry-over from other donors' samples. The rearrangement joins TRBV6-2 or TRBV6-3 to TRBJ2-5, with D possibly TRBD2 on 6 matching bases. The sequencing used cultured PBMCs, collected from culture after CMV antigen stimulation. This chain's CDR3 is CASSYVAGPQETQYF. As DNA, the CDR3 is TGTGCCAGCAGTTACGTCGCGGGACCTCAAGAGACCCAGTACTTC.